These 8 T cell receptor beta chains originate from one sample sequenced in a study of blood T cell repertoires in COVID-19. Here immunoSEQ multiplex PCR was the method, and the copy in TCRdb shows in-frame clones only, minus some. The profile shows around 250,000 clones, approximately 85% of them singletons. Sequencing used PBMCs or T cells enriched from blood (not recorded which). Receptor source: a woman aged 45-65 years who had recovered from COVID-19.

The chain recombines TRBV18 with TRBJ2-5, with D unclear. Trimming removed 3 bases at V and 5 bases at J, with 13 bases between. Per germline, CDR1 KGHSH and CDR2 LQKENI. This CDR3 comprises 14 residues. CDR3 residues: CASSPQPGPETQYF. The CDR3 DNA reads as TGTGCCAGCTCACCCCAACCCGGTCCCGAGACCCAGTACTTC. The full variable domain, rest sourced from reference TRBV18 and TRBJ2-5, is NAGVMQNPRHLVRRRGQEARLRCSPMKGHSHVYWYRQLPEEGLKFMVYLQKENIIDESGMPKERFSAEFPKEGPSILRIQQVVRGDSAAYFCASSPQPGPETQYFGPGTRLLVL.

This chain connects TRBV28 to TRBJ1-1; D remains ambiguous. The CDR3 runs to 13 residues. Germline CDR1 reads MDHEN; CDR2 reads SYDVKM. The V end lost 4 bases, the J end lost 0 bases, and 6 bases lay between the germline ends. For the CDR3, the DNA is TGTGCCAGCAGTTCTCCTATGAACACTGAAGCTTTCTTT. Its protein product is CASSSPMNTEAFF.

This chain joins TRBV3-1 (or the pseudogene TRBV3-2) and TRBJ1-3; 11 bases line up with TRBD1. Looked up from germline, CDR1 is LGHDT and CDR2 is YNNKEL (reference sequence). J was trimmed by 0 bases and V by 3 bases; bases with no gene match: 4. CDR3 size: 17 residues. The CDR3 sequence: CASSQWTGGLSGNTIYF. As DNA, the CDR3 is TGTGCCAGCAGCCAGTGGACAGGGGGCCTCTCTGGAAACACCATATATTTT.

The rearrangement joins TRBV11-3 to TRBJ2-2; 14 bases agree with TRBD2. Per the germline V gene, CDR1 is SGHNT and CDR2 is YENEEA. CDR3 length: 17 amino acids. Trimming at V came to 6 bases and at J to 3 bases, leaving 6 bases not matched to a gene. The CDR3 loop reads CASRPGTSGSDTGELFF. CDR3 bases: TGTGCCAGCAGACCTGGGACTAGCGGGAGCGACACCGGGGAGCTGTTTTTT.

The chain is built from TRBV18 and TRBJ1-5, with TRBD1 matching 10 bases. The CDR3 runs 16 residues. Per the germline V gene, CDR1 is KGHSH and CDR2 is LQKENI. The junction had 8 bases not matched to a gene; V was cut back by 3 bases and J by 6 bases. The DNA of the CDR3 is TGTGCCAGCTCACCTCCCGGGACAGGGGTGTCTCAGCCCCAGCATTTT. Translating gives CASSPPGTGVSQPQHF. The variable domain in full, with the rest retrieved from reference TRBV18 and TRBJ1-5, is NAGVMQNPRHLVRRRGQEARLRCSPMKGHSHVYWYRQLPEEGLKFMVYLQKENIIDESGMPKERFSAEFPKEGPSILRIQQVVRGDSAAYFCASSPPGTGVSQPQHFGDGTRLSIL.

The rearrangement links TRBV15 to TRBJ1-4; tentative D call: TRBD1 (5 bases). Germline values: CDR1 LNHNV, CDR2 YYDKDF (reference sequence). V was trimmed by 6 bases and J by 2 bases, leaving 16 bases between them. This CDR3 region has 16 residues. The CDR3 sequence: CATSFSRGSTNEKLFF. The DNA for the CDR3 is TGTGCCACCAGTTTTTCTCGGGGGTCTACTAATGAAAAACTGTTTTTT.

Remarks on this clone: The junction does not match germline at one end; this may be a read error. The gene calls are TRBV4-1 and TRBJ2-7; no clear D gene. The length of the CDR3 is 13 residues. Germline values: CDR1 MGHRA, CDR2 YSYEKL. The CDR3 region has the DNA TGCGCCAGCAGCCGTAGTCCCTCCTTCGAGCAGTACTTC. It encodes CASSRSPSFEQYF.

The chain joins TRBV5-1 to TRBJ1-2; D perhaps matches TRBD1 (6 bases). The CDR3 has 14 amino acids. Germline V gives CDR1 SGHRS, CDR2 YFSETQ. Trimming removed 0 bases at V and 4 bases at J, with 10 bases between. CDR3 in DNA: TGCGCCAGCAGCTTGGGTCCAGGGGCCTATGGCTACACCTTC. Protein sequence: CASSLGPGAYGYTF. Based on the CDR3 plus reference TRBV5-1 and TRBJ1-2, the full variable domain is KAGVTQTPRYLIKTRGQQVTLSCSPISGHRSVSWYQQTPGQGLQFLFEYFSETQRNKGNFPGRFSGRQFSNSRSEMNVSTLELGDSALYLCASSLGPGAYGYTFGSGTRLTVV.